A single sample is the source of the 14 T cell receptor beta chains below, sequenced in a study of blood T cell repertoires in COVID-19. The repertoire was sequenced with immunoSEQ multiplex PCR; TCRdb's copy has only in-frame clones and lacks some. This sample has more than 65,000 clones; more than 75% occur once, and the top ten carry 12%. The sequenced sample was peripheral blood. The receptors derive from a human donor in a cohort sampled during active COVID-19.

This chain joins TRBV18 and TRBJ2-7; 9 positions agree with TRBD1. V dropped 2 bases and J dropped 7; count of bases not matched to a gene: 9. The CDR3 runs to 15 residues. The V gene's germline CDR1 is KGHSH and CDR2 LQKENI. The CDR3 DNA reads TGTGCCAGCTCACCAGTCCCGGGACAGGGTATTGAGCAGTACTTC. It is translated as CASSPVPGQGIEQYF.

This clone came up once. The chain carries TRBV15 and TRBJ1-5, with 8 nucleotides matching TRBD1. CDR1 is LNHNV and CDR2 is YYDKDF in the germline V gene (reference sequence). Trimming cost V 4 bases and J 3 bases; bases outside gene matches: 8. The CDR3 runs 16 residues. CDR3 in DNA: TGTGCCACCAGCAAATACAGGGGGGTTAACAATCAGCCCCAGCATTTT. Protein sequence: CATSKYRGVNNQPQHF.

This clone was seen only a few times. The same CDR3 also results from other DNA sequences found in this sample. The chain uses TRBV25-1 and TRBJ1-1; 7 positions match TRBD1. Germline-derived CDR1 and CDR2 are MGHDK and SYGVNS. The CDR3 extends over 13 amino acids. The V gene end was trimmed by 3 bases and the J gene end by 3 bases; junction bases not matched to a gene: 1. DNA of the CDR3: TGTGCCAGCAGTGAGACAGGGTACACTGAAGCTTTCTTT. It encodes CASSETGYTEAFF.

The chain has TRBV18 and TRBJ2-7; 12 nucleotides align to TRBD1. V shed 3 bases, J shed 7 bases, and the junction held 7 bases outside the gene matches. The CDR3 is 15 residues long. CDR1 KGHSH and CDR2 LQKENI come from the germline V gene. CDR3 region: CASSPPGQGALEQYF. CDR3 nucleotides: TGTGCCAGCTCACCCCCGGGACAGGGGGCGCTTGAGCAGTACTTC.

This clone was observed a few times. The rearrangement joins TRBV27 to TRBJ2-7; 7 bases line up with TRBD1. The CDR3 sequence is 13 residues long. From germline, CDR1 is MNHEY and CDR2 SMNVEV (reference sequence). V lost 5 bases to trimming and J lost 2 bases; unmatched junction nucleotides: 3. The CDR3 reads CASSGGQTYEQYF. The CDR3 nucleotides read TGTGCCAGCAGTGGGGGACAGACCTACGAGCAGTACTTC.

This clone was seen only a few times. V gene TRBV20-1 combines with J gene TRBJ2-1; a weak D match, TRBD1 (5 bases). This CDR3 spans 14 amino acids. V shed 3 bases and J shed 10 bases, with 19 bases lying between them. CDR1 is DFQATT, CDR2 SNEGSKA, per germline (reference sequence). CDR3 DNA sequence: TGCAGTGCTAGTCTTTCACTACGTCAGGGAGAGCAGTTCTTC. This sequence encodes CSASLSLRQGEQFF.

J is TRBJ2-7 and V is TRBV27, with TRBD1 identical over 7 bases. J was trimmed by 7 bases and V by 8 bases; bases with no gene match: 5. The V gene's germline CDR1 is MNHEY and CDR2 SMNVEV (reference sequence). The CDR3 length is 11 residues. CDR3: CASSDRWEQYF. The CDR3 bases are TGTGCCAGCTCGGACAGGTGGGAGCAGTACTTC.

This chain joins TRBV6-5 and TRBJ2-7, with D possibly matching TRBD1 (6 bases). Trimming took off 2 bases at V and 7 bases at J, with 21 bases between the two ends. Germline V gene data show CDR1 as MNHEY and CDR2 as SVGAGI. The CDR3 is made up of 16 amino acids. The CDR3 loop reads CASSYGSRGLRQEQYF. The DNA of the CDR3 is TGTGCCAGCAGTTACGGTTCCAGGGGCCTACGGCAGGAGCAGTACTTC.

This chain uses TRBV9 with TRBJ2-1; 11 bases match TRBD2. The CDR3 contains 16 residues. CDR1 is SGDLS, CDR2 YYNGEE, per germline. The junction had 9 bases not matched to a gene; V was cut back by 3 bases and J by 7 bases. CDR3 amino acids: CASSAYGTSGANEQFF. The CDR3 DNA reads as TGTGCCAGCAGCGCTTACGGGACTAGCGGAGCAAATGAGCAGTTCTTC.

The rearrangement links TRBV12-5 to TRBJ2-3; 10 bases map to TRBD2. V lost 7 bases, J lost 8 bases, and 9 bases stayed unmatched. The germline V gene encodes CDR1 LGHNT and CDR2 FRNRAP. The length of the CDR3 is 14 residues. As DNA, the CDR3 is TGTGCTAGTGCTTTAGCGGGGGGACGGAGTACGCAGTATTTT. It encodes CASALAGGRSTQYF.

The CDR3 spells CASMWSGEGTDTQYF. For the CDR3, the DNA is TGTGCCAGCATGTGGTCGGGAGAGGGGACAGATACGCAGTATTTT. The chain joins TRBV5-6 to TRBJ2-3, with D possibly being TRBD2 (6 bases). Trimming left V 6 bases short and J 3 bases short, with 17 bases between. Germline CDR1 is SGHDT and CDR2 is YYEEEE. This CDR3 spans 15 amino acids.

This clone was detected a few times. The chain recombines TRBV28 with TRBJ1-5; 7 bases line up with TRBD1. The CDR3 is made up of 13 amino acids. With 8 bases clipped from V and 5 bases from J, the junction kept 6 bases outside the gene matches. In germline, CDR1 is MDHEN, CDR2 SYDVKM. CDR3: CASVDRAYQPQHF. Here the CDR3 DNA reads TGTGCCAGCGTCGACAGGGCCTATCAGCCCCAGCATTTT.

Worth noting for this clone: The sample contains more than one DNA sequence encoding this CDR3. The rearrangement joins TRBV9 to TRBJ1-6, with 10 bases that match TRBD1. Trimming cost V 3 bases and J 0 bases; bases outside gene matches: 3. Germline V lookup: CDR1 SGDLS, CDR2 YYNGEE. The CDR3 has 17 amino acids. The CDR3 sequence: CASSAGQGRSYNSPLHF. CDR3 DNA: TGTGCCAGCAGCGCGGGACAGGGGCGCTCCTATAATTCACCCCTCCACTTT.

The chain uses TRBV10-1 and TRBJ2-5; 8 bases agree with TRBD2. The junction had 9 bases not matched to a gene; V was cut back by 8 bases and J by 4 bases. The CDR3 loop spans 14 amino acids. Germline loops: CDR1 WNHNN, CDR2 SYGVQD (reference sequence). CDR3 bases: TGCGCCAGCCCGACTGCTCGGGGGGGAGAGACCCAGTACTTC. The encoded protein is CASPTARGGETQYF.